This T cell receptor beta chain appears in the sequencing data of a study of T cell changes during pregnancy in multiple sclerosis. V shed 0 bases and J 7 bases; nucleotides not matched to a gene: 7. Looked up from germline, CDR1 is SGHRS and CDR2 is YFSETQ. The CDR3 runs 15 residues. The data were produced by immunoSEQ multiplex PCR, yet TCRdb's version contains in-frame clones alone and is incomplete. The sample has around 55,000 clones; 85% to 95% are singletons. The sample in question was CD8+ T cells from peripheral blood mononuclear cells, obtained in the third trimester of pregnancy. V usage is TRBV5-1 and J usage is TRBJ2-1; 7 nucleotides line up with TRBD2. This receptor was obtained from a female donor with multiple sclerosis, enrolled in a pregnancy study. The chain's CDR3 is CASSLAFGRWNEQFF. As DNA, the CDR3 is TGCGCCAGCAGCTTGGCCTTCGGGAGGTGGAATGAGCAGTTCTTC.